Each of the 22 T cell receptor beta chains below was sequenced from the same sample in a study of immune reconstitution after stem cell transplant in scleroderma. A single record per CDR3 protein comes from TCRdb applying MiXCR to the RT-PCR reads. The sample carries 2,500 to 3,500 distinct CDR3 sequences, over 8% recorded once. Sample acquisition took place before or after autologous hematopoietic stem cell transplantation (not recorded which). Receptors originate from a female donor with systemic sclerosis.

By share of the sample, this clonotype is medium-sized (0.01 to 0.1%). The chain links TRBV2 to TRBJ2-2; 7 positions match TRBD1. The J segment lost 0 bases and the V segment lost 3 bases, leaving 4 bases of the junction unmatched. From germline, CDR1 is SNHLY and CDR2 FYNNEI. The CDR3 spans 16 residues. In nucleotides, the CDR3 is TGTGCCAGCAGTGAGCGTGGGACAGCGAACACCGGGGAGCTGTTTTTT. It encodes CASSERGTANTGELFF. The full variable domain, its missing parts supplied by reference TRBV2 and TRBJ2-2, is EPEVTQTPSHQVTQMGQEVILRCVPISNHLYFYWYRQILGQKVEFLVSFYNNEISEKSEIFDDQFSVERPDGSNFTLKIRSTKLEDSAMYFCASSERGTANTGELFFGEGSRLTVL.

The sample holds a few counts of this clonotype. The chain employs TRBV5-5 and TRBJ2-7; D remains unclear. Trimming left V 0 bases short and J 5 bases short, with 6 bases between. This CDR3 is built from 12 residues. From germline, CDR1 is SGHKS and CDR2 YYEKEE (reference sequence). This CDR3 is CASSLGSHEQYF. DNA of the CDR3: TGTGCCAGCAGCTTGGGGTCCCACGAGCAGTACTTC.

In its sample, this clonotype was seen a few times. This rearrangement joins TRBV15 to TRBJ2-5; maybe TRBD2 (5 bases). CDR3 size: 13 residues. Trimming pared 5 bases from V and 3 bases from J, leaving 10 bases between. Per the germline V gene, CDR1 is LNHNV and CDR2 is YYDKDF (reference sequence). The CDR3 DNA follows: TGTGCCACCAGCGAGGGAATCAAAGAGACCCAGTACTTC. This gives the protein CATSEGIKETQYF.

This clonotype is medium-sized (0.01 to 0.1%) by share. The chain links TRBV7-8 to TRBJ1-1; no clear D gene. The CDR3 extends over 13 amino acids. Germline lookup yields CDR1 SGHVS and CDR2 FQNEAQ. The V and J ends lost 1 base and 5 bases respectively, with 8 bases between them. In DNA form, the CDR3 reads TGTGCCAGCAGCTTAGACATTAGTACTGAAGCTTTCTTT. It codes for CASSLDISTEAFF.

This clonotype was observed a few times. The chain is built from TRBV29-1 and TRBJ2-7, with D possibly being TRBD2 (7 bases). The germline V gene has CDR1 SQVTM and CDR2 ANQGSEA. The length of the CDR3 is 13 residues. Trimming cost V 4 bases and J 4 bases, with 14 bases left between them. The CDR3 here is CSVVGGARYEQYF. The CDR3 coding sequence is TGCAGCGTTGTAGGGGGGGCTCGGTACGAGCAGTACTTC.

This clonotype is classed as large. This rearrangement joins TRBV7-3 to TRBJ2-1, with 8 bases identical to TRBD1. In germline, CDR1 is SGHTA, CDR2 FQGTGA. The CDR3 is 15 residues long. The junction had 10 bases not matched to a gene; V was cut back by 3 bases and J by 9 bases. CDR3 sequence reads: CASSLLDRVAGEQFF. DNA for the CDR3: TGTGCCAGCAGCTTGTTGGACAGGGTCGCGGGTGAGCAGTTCTTC.

This clonotype was counted between two and nine times. The V gene is TRBV5-1, the J gene TRBJ1-1; tentative D call: TRBD1 (5 bases). Germline loops: CDR1 SGHRS, CDR2 YFSETQ. V was shortened by 0 bases and J by 5 bases, with 14 bases between the two germline ends. There are 15 residues in the CDR3. CDR3 loop: CASSLGGEGRTEAFF. The CDR3 coding sequence is TGCGCCAGCAGCTTGGGGGGGGAGGGGAGGACTGAAGCTTTCTTT.

In its sample, this clonotype ranks as medium-sized. The chain employs TRBV9 and TRBJ1-1; 9 nucleotides agree with TRBD1. This CDR3 is built from 16 residues. V lost 3 bases to trimming and J lost 5 bases; unmatched junction nucleotides: 11. The germline CDR1 and CDR2 sequences are SGDLS and YYNGEE. The CDR3 DNA reads as TGTGCCAGCAGCGCTGCCGGGACAGGGCGTGTGACTGAAGCTTTCTTT. This sequence encodes CASSAAGTGRVTEAFF.

This clonotype is termed medium-sized. V is TRBV11-2 and J is TRBJ2-4; 8 bases agree with TRBD2. Per germline, CDR1 SGHAT and CDR2 FQNNGV. The CDR3 is 19 residues long. Trimming removed 1 base from V and 8 bases from J; junction bases left unmatched: 19. Here the CDR3 DNA reads TGTGCCAGCAGCTTAGGACGTCGGGGGGGCCGCTCAAAGGACGACATTCAGTACTTC. Its translation: CASSLGRRGGRSKDDIQYF.

By sample share, this clonotype is medium-sized. This chain connects TRBV20-1 to TRBJ1-2; TRBD1 matches at 7 bases. This CDR3 has 13 residues. The germline V gene encodes CDR1 DFQATT and CDR2 SNEGSKA (reference sequence). V dropped 4 bases and J dropped 5; count of bases not matched to a gene: 7. The CDR3 nucleotides read TGCAGTGCTACCTCCGGGGACAGTTATGGCTACACCTTC. This sequence encodes CSATSGDSYGYTF.

Relative to its sample, this clonotype is medium-sized. The V gene is TRBV29-1, the J gene TRBJ1-2; the D is unclear. Germline V gene data show CDR1 as SQVTM and CDR2 as ANQGSEA. Trimming pared 0 bases from V and 3 bases from J, leaving 5 bases between. The CDR3 runs to 12 residues. The CDR3 sequence: CSVEEGDYGYTF. DNA of the CDR3: TGCAGCGTTGAAGAGGGCGACTATGGCTACACCTTC. The full variable domain, rest sourced from reference TRBV29-1 and TRBJ1-2, is SAVISQKPSRDICQRGTSLTIQCQVDSQVTMMFWYRQQPGQSLTLIATANQGSEATYESGFVIDKFPISRPNLTFSTLTVSNMSPEDSSIYLCSVEEGDYGYTFGSGTRLTVV.

This clonotype is labeled as medium-sized (0.01 to 0.1%). This chain uses TRBV2 with TRBJ1-4; a possible D gene is TRBD1 (5 bases). Germline CDR1 SNHLY, CDR2 FYNNEI. This CDR3 contains 13 residues. V was shortened by 6 bases and J by 7 bases, with 12 bases between the two germline ends. The CDR3 loop is CASRRSGGEKLFF. The CDR3, as DNA: TGTGCCAGCAGGCGGTCGGGGGGTGAAAAACTGTTTTTT.

Note on this clonotype: A much larger clone is a single base away; this may be a read error. J is TRBJ2-7 and V is TRBV11-2; 7 nucleotides align to TRBD2. Germline V gives CDR1 SGHAT, CDR2 FQNNGV. The CDR3 totals 15 residues. The junction had 10 bases not matched to a gene; V was cut back by 0 bases and J by 8 bases. Here the CDR3 DNA reads TGTGCCAGCAGCTTAGATCGGGGAGGGCGGTACAAGCAGTACTTC. Its protein product is CASSLDRGGRYKQYF.

This clonotype is categorized as medium-sized. The chain links TRBV29-1 to TRBJ2-1, with TRBD1 as a possible D gene (6 bases). Trimming removed 6 bases at V and 2 bases at J, with 23 bases between. The CDR3 is made up of 17 amino acids. Germline CDR1 is SQVTM and CDR2 is ANQGSEA. The DNA for the CDR3 is TGCAGCGTCCGAGGATTGGATTCAGGGGTCCCCTACAATGAGCAGTTCTTC. Protein product: CSVRGLDSGVPYNEQFF.

V usage is TRBV20-1 and J usage is TRBJ1-5; the match to TRBD1 covers 11 bases. V lost 0 bases, J lost 5 bases, and 9 bases stayed unmatched. CDR1 is DFQATT, CDR2 SNEGSKA, per germline (reference sequence). This CDR3 contains 17 residues. Here the CDR3 DNA reads TGCAGTGCTAGAGATTCTAGGCGGACAGGGGGCGATCAGCCCCAGCATTTT. Protein product: CSARDSRRTGGDQPQHF.

This sequence joins TRBV6-5 and TRBJ1-2; the match to TRBD1 covers 7 bases. V was pared by 6 bases and J by 4 bases, with 5 bases of the junction left unmatched. The CDR3 consists of 13 residues. CDR1 MNHEY and CDR2 SVGAGI come from the germline V gene. CDR3 in amino acids: CASRDRDSYGYTF. DNA for the CDR3: TGTGCCAGCAGGGACCGGGACAGCTATGGCTACACCTTC.

This clonotype has only a few counts. The V call is TRBV5-1, the J call TRBJ2-5; D uncertain. This CDR3 is built from 13 residues. Germline values: CDR1 SGHRS, CDR2 YFSETQ. With 0 bases removed from V and 2 bases from J, the gap between germline ends came to 5 bases. The CDR3 is CASSLGLQETQYF. DNA of the CDR3: TGCGCCAGCAGCTTGGGACTTCAAGAGACCCAGTACTTC.

This clonotype ranks as medium-sized. The CDR3: CSARDQFNTIYF. The CDR3 region has the DNA TGCAGTGCTAGAGATCAATTTAACACCATATATTTT. This chain joins TRBV20-1 and TRBJ1-3; D gene uncertain. The CDR3 totals 12 residues. The ends were cut back, 0 bases at V and 7 bases at J, with 7 bases in the middle. The germline V gene has CDR1 DFQATT and CDR2 SNEGSKA (reference sequence).

This chain uses TRBV5-1 with TRBJ2-7; the match to TRBD1 covers 8 bases. Germline assignment: CDR1 SGHRS and CDR2 YFSETQ. The CDR3 runs 12 residues. V was pared by 4 bases and J by 7 bases, with 4 bases of the junction left unmatched. CDR3 DNA: TGCGCCAGCAGCCTCAGGGGGCGAGAGCAGTACTTC. The encoded protein is CASSLRGREQYF.

By frequency in the sample, this clonotype is large. The chain couples TRBV7-3 to TRBJ1-1; D is undetermined. CDR1 is SGHTA, CDR2 FQGTGA, per germline. V was pared by 3 bases and J by 1 base, with 6 bases between. CDR3 size: 13 residues. The CDR3 nucleotides are TGTGCCAGCAGCTTGAACAGGAACACTGAAGCTTTCTTT. It translates to CASSLNRNTEAFF.

In its sample, this clonotype ranks as large. V usage is TRBV11-3 and J usage is TRBJ2-3; D perhaps matches TRBD2 (5 bases). This CDR3 region has 15 residues. The germline V gene encodes CDR1 SGHNT and CDR2 YENEEA. The ends were cut back, 0 bases at V and 0 bases at J, with 7 bases in the middle. CDR3 loop: CASSLDRGSTDTQYF. CDR3 DNA sequence: TGTGCCAGCAGCTTAGATCGGGGAAGCACAGATACGCAGTATTTT.

This clonotype was detected a few times. The genes are TRBV5-6 and TRBJ2-7; 7 positions match TRBD1. J lost 6 bases, V lost 3 bases, and 12 bases had no gene match. CDR1 and CDR2 (germline): SGHDT, YYEEEE. The CDR3 loop spans 15 amino acids. The CDR3 spells CASSSTGDWDREQYF. CDR3 nucleotides: TGTGCCAGCAGCTCCACAGGGGATTGGGATCGCGAGCAGTACTTC.